The rows below give T cell receptor beta chains drawn from one sample of a study of neoadjuvant nivolumab and ipilimumab in lung cancer. The method was immunoSEQ multiplex PCR; TCRdb's version includes in-frame clones alone and lacks a portion of them. Here the sample spans about 38,000 clones, 89% being singletons. The material sequenced was peripheral blood, taken before neoadjuvant nivolumab, alone or with ipilimumab. All receptors derive from an adult with non-small cell lung cancer. CDR3s include the opening cysteine and the closing phenylalanine or tryptophan. D genes are given only for firm matches. Size tells how often a clone was seen (once, few, many) or the class of an expanded clone, and some rows leave it out.

D	V	J	size	DNA	CDR3
NA	TRBV18	TRBJ2-1	NA	TGTGCCAGCTCGAAGGGGTCGAGGACTCGGCACAATAAGCAGTTCTTC	CASSKGSRTRHNKQFF
TRBD1	TRBV6-5	TRBJ1-4	NA	TGTGCCAGCAGTTACGGGGGGACAGGGGTTGGTGAAAAACTGTTTTTT	CASSYGGTGVGEKLFF
NA	TRBV7-6	TRBJ1-2	NA	TGTGCCAGCAGCACAGCGACCGGGTATGATGGCTACACCTTC	CASSTATGYDGYTF
NA	TRBV5-4	TRBJ1-5	NA	TGTGCCAGCAGCTTTGACAGAAATCAGCCCCAGCATTTT	CASSFDRNQPQHF
NA	TRBV6-5	TRBJ2-1	NA	TGTGCCAGCACACAGGGCAATGAGCAGTTCTTC	CASTQGNEQFF
NA	TRBV6-5	TRBJ2-1	NA	TGTGCCAGCAGTTACTCGGGAGTTGGGAATGAGCAGTTCTTC	CASSYSGVGNEQFF
NA	TRBV2	TRBJ2-3	NA	TGTGCCAGCTCCTTCGATACGCAGTATTTT	CASSFDTQYF
TRBD2	TRBV7-2	TRBJ2-1	NA	TGTGCCAGCAGCCAAGCGGGATCGGGCTACAATGAGCAGTTCTTC	CASSQAGSGYNEQFF
TRBD2	TRBV4-1	TRBJ2-3	NA	TGCGCCAGCAGCCAAGATCCGGGGGCTAGCGGGAGGGATACGCAGTATTTT	CASSQDPGASGRDTQYF
TRBD1	TRBV18	TRBJ2-3	NA	TGTGCCAGCTCACCGGACAGGGTCACAGATACGCAGTATTTT	CASSPDRVTDTQYF
TRBD2	TRBV9	TRBJ2-5	NA	TGTGCCAGCAGCGATAGCGGGAGGGCCGGGCGAGAGACCCAGTACTTC	CASSDSGRAGRETQYF
TRBD2	TRBV7-2	TRBJ2-5	NA	TGTGCCAGCAGCTTAGGCTCTAGCGGGGGGATTCGGGAGACCCAGTACTTC	CASSLGSSGGIRETQYF
NA	TRBV7-8	TRBJ1-5	once	TGTGCCAGCAGCTTAGCGGATCAGCCCCAGCATTTT	CASSLADQPQHF
NA	TRBV5-1	TRBJ2-2	NA	TGCGCCAGCAGCGGAGTAGCGGACTCGAACACCGGGGAGCTGTTTTTT	CASSGVADSNTGELFF
NA	TRBV7-9	TRBJ1-5	NA	TGTGCCAGCAGCTCAACGGGATCTGCTCAGCCCCAGCATTTT	CASSSTGSAQPQHF
TRBD1	TRBV28	TRBJ1-2	few	TGTGCCAGCCGGGGACAGAACTATGGCTACACCTTC	CASRGQNYGYTF
NA	TRBV30	TRBJ1-1	NA	TGTGCCTGCACGGTGGGGGACACTGAAGCTTTCTTT	CACTVGDTEAFF
NA	TRBV7-9	TRBJ2-3	once	TGTGCCAGCGTTGGGACGTCGACAGATACGCAGTATTTT	CASVGTSTDTQYF
NA	TRBV27	TRBJ2-5	NA	TGTGCCAGCAGTTGGAGCGTCCAAGAGACCCAGTACTTC	CASSWSVQETQYF
NA	TRBV9	TRBJ2-5	NA	TGTGCCAGCAGCGTAGAAGGGTTGGGGTACCAAGAGACCCAGTACTTC	CASSVEGLGYQETQYF
NA	TRBV9	TRBJ2-4	NA	TGTGCCAGCAGCGTAGCAGGGGGGCAAAACATTCAGTACTTC	CASSVAGGQNIQYF
NA	TRBV19	TRBJ2-1	NA	TGTGCCAGTAGTATAAGGGTTAACAATGAGCAGTTCTTC	CASSIRVNNEQFF
TRBD2	TRBV7-9	TRBJ2-4	NA	TGTGCCAGCAGCTTTCTAGCGGGTCCCAAAAACATTCAGTACTTC	CASSFLAGPKNIQYF
NA	TRBV7-9	TRBJ2-7	NA	TGTGCCAGCAGCCAGACCCAGACCAGCGAGCAGTACTTC	CASSQTQTSEQYF
NA	TRBV6-5	TRBJ2-7	NA	TGTGCCAGCAGCCCCCCAGGGATCCACGAGCAGTACTTC	CASSPPGIHEQYF
NA	TRBV7-7	TRBJ2-7	NA	TGTGCCAGCAGCTTAAATGAGCGGTACGAGCAGTACTTC	CASSLNERYEQYF
NA	TRBV7-2	TRBJ1-2	NA	TGTGCCAGCATTCCCACGAGGGACGTCCCGGTGGGCTATGGCTACACCTTC	CASIPTRDVPVGYGYTF
NA	TRBV7-8	TRBJ2-6	NA	TGTGCCAGCAGCCCCCCACTAAGGGCCTCTGGGGCCAACGTCCTGACTTTC	CASSPPLRASGANVLTF
NA	TRBV11-3	TRBJ2-5	NA	TGTGCCAGCAGCTTAGGCGGCGGGCAAGAGACCCAGTACTTC	CASSLGGGQETQYF
NA	TRBV9	TRBJ1-2	once	TGTGCCAGCAGCGGGGGGACGAGCGGCTACACCTTC	CASSGGTSGYTF
TRBD1	TRBV2	TRBJ1-4	NA	TGTGCCAGCAGTGACGGGACAGGGGAAGGAAAACTGTTTTTT	CASSDGTGEGKLFF
TRBD1	TRBV15	TRBJ1-2	once	TGTGCCACCAGCAGGGCGAGACAGGGCTATGGCTACACCTTC	CATSRARQGYGYTF
TRBD1	TRBV7-3	TRBJ2-5	NA	TGTGCCAGCAGCTTAACCGGGACAGAACAAGAGACCCAGTACTTC	CASSLTGTEQETQYF
TRBD1	TRBV10-3	TRBJ2-7	NA	TGTGCCATCACCTCCCCGGGACAGGGGATTGACTTC	CAITSPGQGIDF